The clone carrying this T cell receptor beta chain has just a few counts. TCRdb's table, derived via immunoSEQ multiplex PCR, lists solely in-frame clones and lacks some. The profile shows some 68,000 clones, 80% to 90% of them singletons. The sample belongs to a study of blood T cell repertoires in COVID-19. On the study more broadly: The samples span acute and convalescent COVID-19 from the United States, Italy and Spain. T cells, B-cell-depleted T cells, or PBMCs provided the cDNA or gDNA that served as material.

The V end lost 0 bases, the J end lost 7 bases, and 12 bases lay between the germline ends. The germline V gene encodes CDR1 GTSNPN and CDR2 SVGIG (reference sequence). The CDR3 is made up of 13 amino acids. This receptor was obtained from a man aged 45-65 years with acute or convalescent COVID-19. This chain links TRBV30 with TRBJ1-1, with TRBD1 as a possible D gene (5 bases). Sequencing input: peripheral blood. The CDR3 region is CAWSVLHQGEAFF. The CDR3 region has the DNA TGTGCCTGGAGTGTACTTCATCAGGGTGAAGCTTTCTTT.